One and the same sample provided the 4 T cell receptor beta chains below, sequenced in a study of CD8 T cells in Susac syndrome. Reverse transcription of about 0.5 to 1 ug RNA used random hexamers. TCRdb redid the calling of the immunoSEQ multiplex PCR reads with MiXCR, one entry per CDR3 protein. The data hold 70,000 to 85,000 distinct CDR3 sequences, with 95% to 96% observed a single time. Sequenced: CD8+ T cells from PBMCs. The receptors here all came from a human donor with Susac syndrome.

This chain uses TRBV4-3 with TRBJ2-7; tentatively, D is TRBD2 (5 bases). CDR1 is LGHNA and CDR2 is YSLEER in the germline V gene. With 0 bases removed from V and 4 bases from J, the gap between germline ends came to 7 bases. The CDR3 extends over 13 amino acids. CDR3 amino acids: CASSQERGYEQYF. The CDR3 nucleotides read TGCGCCAGCAGCCAAGAACGGGGTTACGAGCAGTACTTC.

The chain has TRBV20-1 and TRBJ1-5; the D gene is possibly TRBD1 (6 bases). V lost 5 bases to trimming and J lost 5 bases, with 13 bases between them. Germline V gives CDR1 DFQATT, CDR2 SNEGSKA (reference sequence). CDR3 length: 13 residues. DNA for the CDR3: TGCAGTGCTCCTACAGGGCCAGATCAGCCCCAGCATTTT. This sequence encodes CSAPTGPDQPQHF.

This clonotype appeared once. V gene TRBV29-1 combines with J gene TRBJ2-3, with 8 bases aligning to TRBD2. Per germline, CDR1 SQVTM and CDR2 ANQGSEA. The CDR3 consists of 16 residues. V shed 5 bases, J shed 2 bases, and the junction held 12 bases outside the gene matches. The CDR3 sequence: CSVIFGGARNTDTQYF. The CDR3 nucleotides read TGCAGCGTTATTTTCGGGGGGGCTAGGAACACAGATACGCAGTATTTT.

The rearrangement uses TRBV5-6 and TRBJ2-1, with TRBD2 matching 15 bases. The CDR3 sequence is 15 residues long. The germline gives CDR1 SGHDT, CDR2 YYEEEE. Trimming cost V 3 bases and J 8 bases; bases outside gene matches: 3. CDR3 protein: CASSSGLAGGYEQFF. The DNA for the CDR3 is TGTGCCAGCAGCTCAGGACTAGCGGGAGGGTATGAGCAGTTCTTC.